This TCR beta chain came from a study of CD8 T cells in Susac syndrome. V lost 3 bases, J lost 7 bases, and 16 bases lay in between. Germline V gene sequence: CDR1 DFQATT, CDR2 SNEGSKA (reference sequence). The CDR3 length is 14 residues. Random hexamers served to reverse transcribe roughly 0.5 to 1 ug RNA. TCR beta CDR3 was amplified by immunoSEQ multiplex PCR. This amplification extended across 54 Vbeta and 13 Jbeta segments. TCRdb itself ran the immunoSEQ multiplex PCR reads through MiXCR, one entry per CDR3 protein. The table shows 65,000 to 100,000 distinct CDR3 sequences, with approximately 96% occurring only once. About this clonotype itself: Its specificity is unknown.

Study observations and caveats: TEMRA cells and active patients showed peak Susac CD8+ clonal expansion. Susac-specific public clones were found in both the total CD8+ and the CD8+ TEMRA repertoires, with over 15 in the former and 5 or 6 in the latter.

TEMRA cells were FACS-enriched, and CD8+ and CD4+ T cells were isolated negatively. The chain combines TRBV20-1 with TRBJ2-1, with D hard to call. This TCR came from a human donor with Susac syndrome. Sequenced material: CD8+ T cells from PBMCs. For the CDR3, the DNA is TGCAGTGCTAGGCCCCTTGCTAGGCGGAATGAGCAGTTCTTC. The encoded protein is CSARPLARRNEQFF.